This TCR beta chain was captured in a study of CD8+ T cells in alopecia areata. The sequencing template was cDNA reverse transcribed from extracted RNA. Only in-frame clones appear in the TCRdb table, and some are missing; sequencing was by immunoSEQ multiplex PCR. This table has roughly 200,000 clones, around two fifths appearing once. The treatment denotes: oral pan-JAK inhibitor, 5-10 mg twice daily. The CDR3 loop spans 11 amino acids. CDR1 is DFQATT and CDR2 is SNEGSKA in the germline V gene (reference sequence). V lost 3 bases and J 6 bases, leaving 6 bases between the germline ends. Specimen: CD4+ T cells sorted from blood, collected at roughly week 36, from a patient treated with tofacitinib. This rearrangement joins TRBV20-1 to TRBJ1-5; D is ambiguous. This receptor was taken from a human donor with alopecia areata. CDR3 in amino acids: CSARSGQPQHF. The CDR3 bases are TGCAGTGCTAGGTCGGGTCAGCCCCAGCATTTT.